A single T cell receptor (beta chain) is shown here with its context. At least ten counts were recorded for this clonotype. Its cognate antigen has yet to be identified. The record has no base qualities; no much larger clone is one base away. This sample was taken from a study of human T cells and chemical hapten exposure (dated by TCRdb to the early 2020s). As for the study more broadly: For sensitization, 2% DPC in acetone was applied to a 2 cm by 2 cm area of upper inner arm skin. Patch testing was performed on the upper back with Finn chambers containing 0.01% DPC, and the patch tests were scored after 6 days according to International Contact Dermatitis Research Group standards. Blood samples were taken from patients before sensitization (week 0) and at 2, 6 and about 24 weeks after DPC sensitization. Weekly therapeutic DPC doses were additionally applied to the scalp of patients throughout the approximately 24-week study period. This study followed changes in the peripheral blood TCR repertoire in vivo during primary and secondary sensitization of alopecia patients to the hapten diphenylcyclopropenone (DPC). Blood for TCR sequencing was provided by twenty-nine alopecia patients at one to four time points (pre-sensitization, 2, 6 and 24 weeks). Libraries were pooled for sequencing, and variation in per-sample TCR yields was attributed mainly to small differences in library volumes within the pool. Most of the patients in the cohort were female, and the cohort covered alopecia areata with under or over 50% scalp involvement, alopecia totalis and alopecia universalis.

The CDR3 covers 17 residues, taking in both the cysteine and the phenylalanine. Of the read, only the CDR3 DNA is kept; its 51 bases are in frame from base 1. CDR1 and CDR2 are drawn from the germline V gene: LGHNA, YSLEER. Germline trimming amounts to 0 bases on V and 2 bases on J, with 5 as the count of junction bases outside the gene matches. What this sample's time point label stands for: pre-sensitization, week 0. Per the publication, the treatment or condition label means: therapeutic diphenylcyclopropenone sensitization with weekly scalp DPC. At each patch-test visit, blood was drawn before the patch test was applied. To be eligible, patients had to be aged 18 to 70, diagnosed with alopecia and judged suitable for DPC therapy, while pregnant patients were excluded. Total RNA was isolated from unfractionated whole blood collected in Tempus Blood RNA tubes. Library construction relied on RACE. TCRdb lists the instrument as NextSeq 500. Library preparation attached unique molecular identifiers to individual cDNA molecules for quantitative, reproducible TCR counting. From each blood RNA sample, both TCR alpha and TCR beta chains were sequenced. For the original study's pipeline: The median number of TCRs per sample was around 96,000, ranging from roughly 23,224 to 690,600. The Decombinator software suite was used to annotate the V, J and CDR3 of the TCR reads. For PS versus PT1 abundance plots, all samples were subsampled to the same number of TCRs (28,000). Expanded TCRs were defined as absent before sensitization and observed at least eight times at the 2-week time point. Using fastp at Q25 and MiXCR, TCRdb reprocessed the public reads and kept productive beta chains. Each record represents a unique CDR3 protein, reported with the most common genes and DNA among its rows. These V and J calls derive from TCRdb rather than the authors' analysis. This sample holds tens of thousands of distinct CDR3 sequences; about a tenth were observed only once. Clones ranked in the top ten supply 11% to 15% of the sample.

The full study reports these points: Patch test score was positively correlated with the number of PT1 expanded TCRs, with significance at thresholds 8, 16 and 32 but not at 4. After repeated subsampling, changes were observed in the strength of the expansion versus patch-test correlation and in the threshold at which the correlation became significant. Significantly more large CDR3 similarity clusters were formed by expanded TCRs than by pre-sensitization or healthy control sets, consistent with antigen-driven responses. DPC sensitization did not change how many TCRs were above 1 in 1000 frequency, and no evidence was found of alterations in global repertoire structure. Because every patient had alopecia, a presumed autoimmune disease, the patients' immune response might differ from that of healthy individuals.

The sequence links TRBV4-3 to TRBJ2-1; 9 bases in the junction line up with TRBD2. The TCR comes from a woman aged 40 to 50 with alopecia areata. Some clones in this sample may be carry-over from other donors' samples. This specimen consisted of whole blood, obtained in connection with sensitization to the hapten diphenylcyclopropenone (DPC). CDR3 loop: CASSQDRASGAYNEQFF. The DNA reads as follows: TGCGCCAGCAGCCAAGATCGGGCTAGCGGGGCCTACAATGAGCAGTTCTTC.